The sequence of this T cell receptor (beta chain) was determined in a study of regulatory T cells in long-lasting Graves disease. Study-wide results and limits: Patients with persistent Graves' had lower TCR diversity than newly diagnosed patients. Repertoires from persistent disease leaned toward TRBV28, TRBJ1-2 and TRBJ2-5.

Notes on this clonotype: Its antigen is as yet unknown.

CDR3 length: 10 residues. The germline V gene encodes CDR1 SEHNR and CDR2 FQNEAQ (reference sequence). V was shortened by 9 bases and J by 10 bases, with 12 bases between the two germline ends. Building of the TCR beta libraries involved iRepertoire HTBI primers and Arm-PCR of CDR3 regions. TCRdb ran MiXCR on the multiplex PCR reads and lists one entry per CDR3 protein. The data show 200,000 to 250,000 distinct CDR3 sequences, roughly a fifth seen once. Time point here: newly diagnosed GD, antithyroid drugs for less than 3 months. Making the TCR library involved RNA that had been extracted from PBMCs. These records were also assigned to another study, of T cells in Graves' hyperthyroidism and ophthalmopathy. This second study says: The majority of expanded thyroid clonotypes above 0.001 also appeared in blood.

The V and J genes are TRBV7-9 and TRBJ1-1; no clear D gene. The sequencing here drew on peripheral blood mononuclear cells (PBMCs), taken at new diagnosis, from a patient treated with antithyroid drugs. This receptor was identified in a woman aged 25-40 years with Graves disease. This CDR3 is CARTISAAFF. The CDR3 nucleotides are TGTGCCAGGACAATAAGCGCAGCTTTCTTT.